Below, 26 T cell receptor beta chains from the same sample are listed, as sequenced in a study of blood T cell repertoires in COVID-19. Sequenced by immunoSEQ multiplex PCR; TCRdb stores in-frame clones only, minus some. The table lists under 60,000 clones, 87% of them singletons, with 10% in the top ten. The specimen was peripheral blood. Receptor source: a human donor with acute or convalescent COVID-19. The donor label of this sample is uncertain.

This sequence joins TRBV10-2 and TRBJ1-5; TRBD1 matches 9 bases. With V trimmed by 5 bases and J by 6 bases, 5 bases remained unmatched. Germline assignment: CDR1 WSHSY and CDR2 SAAADI. The CDR3 runs 14 residues. CDR3 in DNA: TGCGCCAGCAGTCTTACAGGGGGCGGTCAGCCCCAGCATTTT. This sequence encodes CASSLTGGGQPQHF.

The chain is built from TRBV19 and TRBJ2-3, with TRBD2 as a possible D gene (6 bases). This CDR3 contains 13 residues. Germline V gene data show CDR1 as LNHDA and CDR2 as SQIVND (reference sequence). Trimming cost V 4 bases and J 3 bases, with 8 bases left between them. CDR3 region: CASSTGVTDTQYF. DNA for the CDR3: TGTGCCAGTAGTACGGGGGTTACAGATACGCAGTATTTT.

This rearrangement joins TRBV9 to TRBJ2-6, with D possibly matching TRBD1 (5 bases). The V gene lost 3 bases and the J gene lost 1 base, with 11 bases spanning the gap. Germline CDR1 and CDR2: SGDLS and YYNGEE. CDR3 length equals 16 residues. CDR3 in amino acids: CASSAGQGSGANVLTF. For the CDR3, the DNA is TGTGCCAGCAGCGCGGGCCAGGGATCTGGGGCCAACGTCCTGACTTTC.

The chain recombines TRBV2 with TRBJ1-5, with D perhaps TRBD1 (5 bases). Germline V lookup: CDR1 SNHLY, CDR2 FYNNEI. The V end lost 4 bases, the J end lost 6 bases, and 16 bases lay between the germline ends. The CDR3 has 15 residues. The CDR3 here is CASSGGTARGQPQHF. CDR3 sequence (DNA): TGTGCCAGCAGTGGCGGGACGGCCCGAGGTCAGCCCCAGCATTTT.

V is TRBV18 and J is TRBJ1-6, with 7 positions matching TRBD1. V was pared by 10 bases and J by 9 bases, with 12 bases of the junction left unmatched. This CDR3 region has 14 residues. The germline V gene has CDR1 KGHSH and CDR2 LQKENI. The CDR3 sequence is CATAEGAKGSPLHF. As DNA, the CDR3 is TGTGCCACCGCGGAGGGGGCTAAAGGTTCACCCCTCCACTTT. Using reference TRBV18 and TRBJ1-6 for the parts outside the CDR3, the full variable domain is NAGVMQNPRHLVRRRGQEARLRCSPMKGHSHVYWYRQLPEEGLKFMVYLQKENIIDESGMPKERFSAEFPKEGPSILRIQQVVRGDSAAYFCATAEGAKGSPLHFGNGTRLTVT.

The rearrangement links TRBV5-4 to TRBJ2-5; 7 positions agree with TRBD1. The V gene's germline CDR1 is SGHNT and CDR2 YYREEE (reference sequence). The CDR3 length is 14 residues. Trimming cost V 4 bases and J 2 bases; bases outside gene matches: 5. This chain's CDR3 is CASSREGQQETQYF. The CDR3 DNA is TGTGCCAGCAGCCGAGAGGGACAGCAAGAGACCCAGTACTTC.

This clone was observed a handful of times. The chain employs TRBV2 and TRBJ2-3, with TRBD2 as a possible D gene (7 bases). CDR3 length equals 16 residues. Looked up from germline, CDR1 is SNHLY and CDR2 is FYNNEI. Between the trimmed V and J ends, which lost 1 base and 2 bases, there was a span of 13 bases. Here the CDR3 DNA reads TGTGCCAGCAGTGAAGTAGGTGGGGGGGCCACAGATACGCAGTATTTT. It translates to CASSEVGGGATDTQYF.

The chain combines TRBV3-1 (or the pseudogene TRBV3-2) with TRBJ2-1; the match to TRBD2 covers 8 bases. Germline-derived CDR1 and CDR2 are LGHDT and YNNKEL (reference sequence). CDR3 length: 16 amino acids. The J segment lost 4 bases and the V segment lost 4 bases, leaving 9 bases of the junction unmatched. The CDR3 coding sequence is TGTGCCAGCAGCCCATCACTAGCGGAACCATACAATGAGCAGTTCTTC. Amino acids: CASSPSLAEPYNEQFF.

V is TRBV14 and J is TRBJ2-3; perhaps TRBD2 as D (6 bases). Trimming cost V 0 bases and J 5 bases, with 15 bases left between them. Germline CDR1 reads SGHDN; CDR2 reads FVKESK. CDR3 length: 16 residues. The CDR3 DNA is TGTGCCAGCAGCCAAGACTTAGCGGCGGGGAGAGATACGCAGTATTTT. Its protein is CASSQDLAAGRDTQYF.

This clone was detected only once. The CDR3 DNA is TGTGCCAGCAGCTCAGGGACAGGGGGGAACACCGGGGAGCTGTTTTTT. Protein product: CASSSGTGGNTGELFF. This chain uses TRBV7-9 with TRBJ2-2, with 11 bases matching TRBD1. The CDR3 is 16 amino acids. V trimming: 4 bases; J trimming: 1 base; junction bases outside the gene matches: 2. CDR1 SEHNR and CDR2 FQNEAQ come from the germline V gene (reference sequence). The complete variable domain, with remaining parts taken from reference TRBV7-9 and TRBJ2-2, reads DTGVSQNPRHKITKRGQNVTFRCDPISEHNRLYWYRQTLGQGPEFLTYFQNEAQLEKSRLLSDRFSAERPKGSFSTLEIQRTEQGDSAMYLCASSSGTGGNTGELFFGEGSRLTVL.

This clone has a handful of counts. The V call is TRBV7-9, the J call TRBJ2-3; 14 bases line up with TRBD2. Germline assignment: CDR1 SEHNR and CDR2 FQNEAQ (reference sequence). V trimming: 8 bases; J trimming: 4 bases; junction bases outside the gene matches: 5. The CDR3 contains 15 residues. CDR3 region: CASGLAGGGADTQYF. CDR3 DNA sequence: TGTGCCAGCGGACTAGCGGGAGGTGGGGCAGATACGCAGTATTTT.

This chain links TRBV30 with TRBJ1-1; a possible D gene is TRBD1 (6 bases). The ends were cut back, 1 base at V and 3 bases at J, with 18 bases in the middle. Per the germline V gene, CDR1 is GTSNPN and CDR2 is SVGIG (reference sequence). This CDR3 spans 16 amino acids. The CDR3 loop reads CAWSGQFWDIDTEAFF. Here the CDR3 DNA reads TGTGCCTGGAGTGGACAATTTTGGGACATAGACACTGAAGCTTTCTTT.

This clone has just one count. V usage is TRBV28 and J usage is TRBJ2-7, with D maybe TRBD1 (5 bases). V lost 0 bases to trimming and J lost 8 bases, with 11 bases between them. The CDR3 contains 13 residues. Germline V gives CDR1 MDHEN, CDR2 SYDVKM. The CDR3 coding sequence is TGTGCCAGCAGTTTATGGGACACCCTGCAGCAGTACTTC. Translation gives CASSLWDTLQQYF.

The chain couples TRBV7-2 to TRBJ2-1, with 13 bases that match TRBD2. Trimming at V came to 5 bases and at J to 4 bases, leaving 11 bases not matched to a gene. The CDR3 sequence is 18 residues long. CDR1 and CDR2 (germline): SGHTA, FQGNSA. CDR3 DNA: TGTGCCAGCAGCCCTGACCGGACTAGCGGGAGTAGGTACAATGAGCAGTTCTTC. This translates into CASSPDRTSGSRYNEQFF.

This clone appeared once. The rearrangement joins TRBV27 to TRBJ1-1; D gene unclear. Germline V gene lookup returns CDR1 MNHEY and CDR2 SMNVEV (reference sequence). CDR3 length: 14 amino acids. V was cut by 5 bases and J by 0 bases, with 10 bases left in between. The CDR3: CASSNRGMNTEAFF. CDR3 DNA sequence: TGTGCCAGCAGTAATCGGGGAATGAACACTGAAGCTTTCTTT.

This chain joins TRBV28 and TRBJ2-1, with 9 bases matching TRBD1. The CDR3 has 18 amino acids. The V gene end was trimmed by 4 bases and the J gene end by 8 bases; junction bases not matched to a gene: 18. Germline CDR1 is MDHEN and CDR2 is SYDVKM. CDR3 loop: CASSSLWGGTGRFYEQFF. CDR3 bases: TGTGCCAGCAGTTCCCTTTGGGGCGGGACAGGGAGGTTCTATGAGCAGTTCTTC.

About this clone: Other DNA sequences from this sample encode an identical CDR3 as well. The chain uses TRBV18 and TRBJ1-2; D gene ambiguous. Per germline, CDR1 KGHSH and CDR2 LQKENI. The V and J ends lost 9 bases and 3 bases respectively, with 14 bases between them. This CDR3 region has 13 residues. The CDR3: CASQPGNYYGYTF. Here the CDR3 DNA reads TGTGCCAGTCAACCCGGGAATTACTATGGCTACACCTTC.

Here the CDR3 reads CASRGQGTNTEAFF. The DNA for the CDR3 is TGCGCCAGCAGAGGACAGGGGACGAACACTGAAGCTTTCTTT. The chain carries TRBV10-2 and TRBJ1-1; 9 bases line up with TRBD1. The CDR3 is 14 amino acids. Trimming removed 6 bases from V and 1 base from J; junction bases left unmatched: 3. Germline V CDR1 and CDR2: WSHSY, SAAADI.

As concerns this clone: The junction departs from germline at one end; a sequencing error may be responsible. The V gene is TRBV5-4, the J gene TRBJ2-2; a weak D match, TRBD1 (6 bases). CDR1 SGHNT and CDR2 YYREEE come from the germline V gene (reference sequence). There are 15 residues in the CDR3. DNA of the CDR3: TGTGCCAGCAGTTTGGACAGATCATACACCGGGGAGCTGTTTTTT. Amino acid sequence: CASSLDRSYTGELFF.

This chain uses TRBV21-1 with TRBJ1-2; the tabulated D call, TRBD1, remains unverified against the DNA. TRBV21-1 is a recognized pseudogene. CDR3 length: 16 amino acids. This chain's CDR3 is CASSTLLQGFNYGYTF. For the CDR3, the DNA is TGTGCCAGCAGCACACTCCTACAGGGATTTAACTATGGCTACACCTTC.

This rearrangement joins TRBV7-8 to TRBJ2-1; 10 positions agree with TRBD2. Germline CDR1 is SGHVS and CDR2 is FQNEAQ. V lost 3 bases and J lost 9; bases outside the gene matches: 8. The CDR3 totals 15 residues. The CDR3 DNA reads TGTGCCAGCAGCTTCGGTCTAGCGGGAGTCGTTGAGCAGTTCTTC. Translation: CASSFGLAGVVEQFF.

Written as DNA, the CDR3 is TGTGCCATCTACAGCGGGGAAAAACTGTTTTTT. Its protein is CAIYSGEKLFF. The chain couples TRBV7-9 to TRBJ1-4; D remains ambiguous. Germline lookup yields CDR1 SEHNR and CDR2 FQNEAQ (reference sequence). The CDR3 contains 11 residues. V shed 10 bases and J shed 8 bases, with 11 bases lying between them.

The chain uses TRBV5-1 and TRBJ1-3, with D hard to call. The V gene lost 4 bases and the J gene lost 4 bases, with 21 bases spanning the gap. The length of the CDR3 is 17 residues. The germline V gene has CDR1 SGHRS and CDR2 YFSETQ. CDR3 in amino acids: CASSLARAGLTGNTIYF. CDR3 in DNA: TGCGCCAGCAGCCTAGCCCGGGCCGGGCTGACGGGAAACACCATATATTTT.

The chain carries TRBV6-4 and TRBJ2-3, with no clear D. Germline assignment: CDR1 MRHNA and CDR2 SNTAGT. The CDR3 has 13 amino acids. V gave up 2 bases and J gave up 2 bases, with 5 bases separating them. CDR3 in amino acids: CASSDQFTDTQYF. In nucleotides, the CDR3 is TGTGCCAGCAGTGACCAATTCACAGATACGCAGTATTTT.

This sequence joins TRBV7-9 and TRBJ2-3; TRBD2 matches 7 bases. V was clipped by 9 bases and J by 0 bases; unmatched bases: 3. The germline gives CDR1 SEHNR, CDR2 FQNEAQ (reference sequence). The CDR3 runs to 13 residues. The CDR3 coding sequence is TGTGCCAGGAGTAGCGGGAGCACAGATACGCAGTATTTT. Translation gives CARSSGSTDTQYF.

The chain recombines TRBV5-1 with TRBJ2-5; D possibly corresponds to TRBD2 (6 bases). Germline-derived CDR1 and CDR2 are SGHRS and YFSETQ. The CDR3 consists of 13 residues. Trimming cost V 4 bases and J 1 base, with 8 bases left between them. DNA for the CDR3: TGCGCCAGCAGCGCGGGATTCCAAGAGACCCAGTACTTC. This codes for CASSAGFQETQYF. Variable domain in full (rest from reference TRBV5-1 and TRBJ2-5): KAGVTQTPRYLIKTRGQQVTLSCSPISGHRSVSWYQQTPGQGLQFLFEYFSETQRNKGNFPGRFSGRQFSNSRSEMNVSTLELGDSALYLCASSAGFQETQYFGPGTRLLVL.